The subject of this entry is one TCR beta chain. This receptor's antigen is unknown. One base away there is no much larger clone; base qualities are not given. Libraries came from the immunoSEQ multiplex PCR assay. RNA was extracted from all samples and reverse transcribed into cDNA, which served as template for TCR sequencing. First-strand cDNA was synthesized with SuperScript III using a 2:1 mix of oligo-dT and random hexamers. A synthetic immune receptor repertoire was used to measure amplification bias, and any remaining bias was corrected computationally. In the original analysis: Raw reads were preprocessed to remove errors, and CDR3 was defined according to IMGT conventions as the region from the conserved cysteine to phenylalanine. To get clonality, Shannon entropy was normalized by log2 of the number of productive unique TCRs and the result was subtracted from 1. Whether scalp clones were CD4 or CD8 was inferred by matching scalp TCRbeta sequences against CD4 and CD8 repertoires sorted from blood. Imported from immuneACCESS, the table was reduced by TCRdb to in-frame sequences with V and J called. These copies leave out some clones; in studies compared against another copy, an unresolved V gene accounts for under half, and the cause of the remainder is not known. The DNA gave D and trimming, while V, J and clone size come from that table. The sample has about 180,000 clones on record, roughly 46% of them singletons. The top ten hold around 9.1% of the sample.

This entry belongs to a study of CD8+ T cells in alopecia areata (dated by TCRdb to 2016 to 2019). In terms of the full investigation: The treated patients took part in an open-label pilot trial in which moderate-to-severe alopecia areata was treated with oral tofacitinib at 5 to 10 mg twice daily. Patients received tofacitinib for 6 to 18 months and were then followed off drug for 6 months to check for delayed response and recurrence. Disease severity in treated patients was measured with the SALT score, which quantifies the percentage of affected scalp surface area. High-throughput TCRbeta sequencing was used to examine T cell clonal expansion in alopecia areata in both the C3H/HeJ mouse model and human patients. Scalp tissue and sorted CD4+ and CD8+ peripheral blood T cells from patchy and totalis/universalis alopecia areata patients and from healthy controls were covered by human TCRbeta sequencing. Patients on tofacitinib were biopsied at baseline and after 4 and 24 weeks of treatment, and several of the patients also had a later scalp biopsy. Scalp clonality was compared among normal scalp (n=4), patchy alopecia areata scalp (n=8), and alopecia totalis/universalis scalp (n=8). RNA was extracted with the PAXgene miRNA kit for fixed scalp, the miRNeasy kit for PBMCs, and the RNeasy kit for mouse skin. Amplification of TCRbeta CDR3 regions was done by immunoSEQ multiplex PCR using 35 Vbeta forward primers and 13 Jbeta reverse primers. Summary of the overall study and its limitations: Lesional scalp, especially in alopecia totalis/universalis, showed higher clonality and more expanded CD8+ clones than normal scalp, suggesting antigenic drive. Resident alphabeta T cells in normal human skin are also sequenced, complicating scalp TCR repertoire analysis, unlike mouse skin dominated by gammadelta T cells. Shared TCR sequences between patients were less evident than in mice, which may be partly attributable to HLA diversity in the patient population. The treated cohort was small, with a single nonresponder, so links between baseline CD8+ expansion and response need larger studies. Many expanded lesional clones persisted in scalp and blood during tofacitinib treatment, which may partly explain relapse after stopping treatment. Tofacitinib significantly lowered scalp clonality and the number of expanded CD8+ clones among the top 100 scalp clones.

Reading the label with the study, this specimen's treatment or condition is: oral pan-JAK inhibitor, 5-10 mg twice daily. From alopecia areata patients, peripheral blood was collected along with lesional scalp punch biopsies. PBMCs were isolated by density centrifugation and stained for CD3, CD4 and CD8, after which CD4+ and CD8+ T cells were sorted on a FACSAria. From a lookup of the germline V gene, CDR1 and CDR2 are SGHRS and YFSETQ. V trim: 2 bases; J trim: 3 bases; unmatched bases: 10. Spanning cysteine to phenylalanine, the CDR3 consists of 17 amino acids. Here the CDR3 DNA is all that survives: 51 bases in frame from base 1.

This chain is built from TRBV5-1 and TRBJ2-1, with 8 middle bases fitting TRBD1. The sample was CD8+ T cells sorted from blood, taken at approximately week 52, from a patient treated with tofacitinib. The receptor comes from a human donor with alopecia areata. The DNA sequence reads TGCGCCAGCAGCTTCAAAGCAGGGACAGGAGTCTACAATGAGCAGTTCTTC. It is translated as CASSFKAGTGVYNEQFF.